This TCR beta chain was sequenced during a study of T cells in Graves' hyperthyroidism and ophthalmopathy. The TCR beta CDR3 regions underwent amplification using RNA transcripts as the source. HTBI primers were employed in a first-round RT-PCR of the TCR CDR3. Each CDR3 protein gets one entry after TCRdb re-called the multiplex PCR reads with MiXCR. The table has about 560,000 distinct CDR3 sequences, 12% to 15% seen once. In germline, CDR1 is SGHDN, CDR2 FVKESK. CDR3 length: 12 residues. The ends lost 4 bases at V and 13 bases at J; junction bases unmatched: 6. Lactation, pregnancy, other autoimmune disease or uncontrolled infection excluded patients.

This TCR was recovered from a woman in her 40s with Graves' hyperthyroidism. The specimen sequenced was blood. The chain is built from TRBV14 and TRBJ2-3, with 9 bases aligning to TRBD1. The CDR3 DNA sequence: TGTGCCAGCAGCCGCAGAGGGACAGGGAAGTATTTT. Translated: CASSRRGTGKYF. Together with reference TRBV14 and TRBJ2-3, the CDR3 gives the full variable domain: EAGVTQFPSHSVIEKGQTVTLRCDPISGHDNLYWYRRVMGKEIKFLLHFVKESKQDESGMPNNRFLAERTGGTYSTLKVQPAELEDSGVYFCASSRRGTGKYFGPGTRLTVL.